Following are 25 T cell receptor beta chains from one sample sequenced in a study of cytomegalovirus exposure and HLA in healthy donors. PCR amplification relied on 60 Vbeta primers (plus 13 Jbeta primers). Data came from immunoSEQ multiplex PCR; TCRdb stores just in-frame clones and leaves some out. This table has about 100,000 clones, about 77% appearing once. The sample was PBMCs. Receptor source: a woman in her 50s in good health and CMV-seropositive.

The CDR3 DNA follows: TGTGCCAGCAGCGTAGAGATGAGGGCTAGCGCGTCCTACAATGAGCAGTTCTTC. Encoded protein: CASSVEMRASASYNEQFF. V is TRBV9 and J is TRBJ2-1; D is possibly TRBD2 (6 bases). CDR3 length equals 18 residues. Trimming took 0 bases from V and 1 from J, leaving 17 bases between them. The germline V gene encodes CDR1 SGDLS and CDR2 YYNGEE.

This clone was recorded once. This rearrangement joins TRBV19 to TRBJ2-1; D perhaps matches TRBD1 (6 bases). The CDR3 length is 12 residues. Trimming pared 5 bases from V and 9 bases from J, leaving 11 bases between. In germline, CDR1 is LNHDA, CDR2 SQIVND (reference sequence). Here the CDR3 reads CASSAQGFEQFF. As DNA, the CDR3 is TGTGCCAGTAGTGCACAGGGATTTGAGCAGTTCTTC.

The V call is TRBV6-1, the J call TRBJ2-7; D remains ambiguous. The germline V and J ends were trimmed by 6 bases and 2 bases, with 8 bases remaining between them. The CDR3 has 12 residues. Germline V CDR1 and CDR2: MNHNS, SASEGT. Here the CDR3 DNA reads TGTGCCAGCAGCCCATCCCCCTACGAGCAGTACTTC. The encoded protein is CASSPSPYEQYF.

The chain links TRBV27 to TRBJ2-7; 8 nucleotides match TRBD2. Germline trimming cut 2 bases from V and 5 bases from J; bases unmatched to any gene: 5. CDR3 length: 14 residues. Per the germline V gene, CDR1 is MNHEY and CDR2 is SMNVEV (reference sequence). The CDR3 region is CASSLSGSLHEQYF. CDR3 in DNA: TGTGCCAGCAGTTTAAGCGGGAGTCTCCACGAGCAGTACTTC.

This clone appeared a few times. This CDR3 reads CASSYGGVQYF. The DNA of the CDR3 is TGTGCCAGCAGTTACGGGGGGGTCCAGTACTTC. This chain links TRBV6-5 with TRBJ2-5, with 7 bases lining up with TRBD2. Germline V CDR1 and CDR2: MNHEY, SVGAGI. This CDR3 spans 11 amino acids. Losses at the gene ends were 2 bases for V and 10 bases for J; bases not matched to a gene: 1.

The genes are TRBV2 and TRBJ1-5, with D possibly matching TRBD1 (6 bases). Germline V lookup: CDR1 SNHLY, CDR2 FYNNEI. The CDR3 extends over 13 amino acids. The V end was cut by 11 bases, the J end by 7 bases, with 18 bases between. Written as DNA, the CDR3 is TGTGCCGGTACCTCGGGACAAGGGCAGCCCCAGCATTTT. As protein: CAGTSGQGQPQHF.

As concerns this clone: Other DNA sequences in the same sample also yield this CDR3. The rearrangement links TRBV29-1 to TRBJ2-2, with TRBD2 as a possible D gene (5 bases). Trimming removed 1 base from V and 4 bases from J, with 10 bases in between. Germline V CDR1 and CDR2: SQVTM, ANQGSEA. CDR3 size: 14 residues. The DNA of the CDR3 is TGCAGCGTTGAAGGCGGGTGGAGCACCGGGGAGCTGTTTTTT. Translated: CSVEGGWSTGELFF.

The chain joins TRBV11-2 to TRBJ2-2; D possibly corresponds to TRBD2 (5 bases). This CDR3 has 14 amino acids. Trimming shortened V by 0 bases and J by 6 bases, and 8 bases separated the two germline ends. Germline V gene data show CDR1 as SGHAT and CDR2 as FQNNGV. For the CDR3, the DNA is TGTGCCAGCAGCTTAGAGCTAGCAGCCGGGGAGCTGTTTTTT. Amino acid sequence: CASSLELAAGELFF.

The CDR3 loop reads CASSLDRNTEAFF. The DNA for the CDR3 is TGCGCCAGCAGCTTGGACAGGAACACTGAAGCTTTCTTT. The J gene is TRBJ1-1, the V gene TRBV5-1; no reliable D call. The CDR3 extends over 13 amino acids. Germline lookup yields CDR1 SGHRS and CDR2 YFSETQ. Trimming removed 0 bases from V and 1 base from J, with 4 bases in between.

The rearrangement uses TRBV4-2 and TRBJ2-1; 16 positions agree with TRBD2. CDR1 is LGHNA and CDR2 is YNFKEQ in the germline V gene. CDR3 length: 16 residues. V shed 5 bases and J 9 bases; nucleotides not matched to a gene: 7. Written as DNA, the CDR3 is TGTGCCAGCAGCTTTTTCGGGACTAGCGGGGGGGCTGAGCAGTTCTTC. It specifies CASSFFGTSGGAEQFF.

The rearrangement links TRBV27 to TRBJ2-3; D might be TRBD2 (6 bases). The germline gives CDR1 MNHEY, CDR2 SMNVEV (reference sequence). This CDR3 has 16 residues. The ends were cut back, 2 bases at V and 5 bases at J, with 17 bases in the middle. The CDR3 nucleotides are TGTGCCAGCAGTTTAAGGACTACTCGGGTGGGAGATACGCAGTATTTT. This codes for CASSLRTTRVGDTQYF.

The V and J genes are TRBV29-1 and TRBJ1-4, with 7 bases lining up with TRBD1. Losses at the gene ends were 0 bases for V and 7 bases for J; bases not matched to a gene: 8. Per the germline V gene, CDR1 is SQVTM and CDR2 is ANQGSEA. The CDR3 is 15 amino acids. CDR3 in DNA: TGCAGCGTTGAAGATCCCGAAGGGGGCGCTGAAAAACTGTTTTTT. Protein: CSVEDPEGGAEKLFF.

The chain uses TRBV5-1 and TRBJ1-4; D not certain. Germline V gene sequence: CDR1 SGHRS, CDR2 YFSETQ. The CDR3 loop spans 14 amino acids. Trimming pared 4 bases from V and 8 bases from J, leaving 15 bases between. This CDR3 reads CASSPGPGGEKLFF. The CDR3 region has the DNA TGCGCCAGCAGCCCCGGCCCCGGAGGGGAAAAACTGTTTTTT.

The chain joins TRBV19 to TRBJ1-5; 7 bases are shared with TRBD1. The CDR3 has 17 amino acids. Germline trimming cut 8 bases from V and 0 bases from J; bases unmatched to any gene: 13. The germline V gene encodes CDR1 LNHDA and CDR2 SQIVND (reference sequence). The CDR3 DNA follows: TGTGCCAGTGGGTTGAGGGACAGACTATATAGCAATCAGCCCCAGCATTTT. This translates into CASGLRDRLYSNQPQHF.

This clone was detected once. This chain links TRBV6-6 with TRBJ1-6; a possible D gene is TRBD1 (5 bases). Germline V lookup: CDR1 MNHNY, CDR2 SVGAGI (reference sequence). This CDR3 region has 16 residues. V dropped 2 bases and J dropped 7 bases, with 15 bases sitting between them. The CDR3 DNA follows: TGTGCCAGCAGTTACGGGCCGGGGCGGGAAAATTCACCCCTCCACTTT. Protein product: CASSYGPGRENSPLHF.

As DNA, the CDR3 is TGTGCCAGCAGCTTAGGGCGGCGCGAGCAGTACTTC. Protein product: CASSLGRREQYF. The chain employs TRBV7-9 and TRBJ2-7, with D hard to call. CDR3 length: 12 amino acids. The V gene's germline CDR1 is SEHNR and CDR2 FQNEAQ (reference sequence). Trimming pared 1 base from V and 6 bases from J, leaving 7 bases between.

The rearrangement joins TRBV5-4 to TRBJ2-6, with 10 bases matching TRBD2. CDR1 is SGHNT and CDR2 is YYREEE in the germline V gene (reference sequence). The CDR3 covers 18 residues. J gave up 4 bases and V 4 bases, and 11 bases lay outside the gene matches. CDR3 region: CASSQLAGKTRGANVLTF. CDR3 sequence (DNA): TGTGCCAGCAGCCAACTAGCGGGAAAGACAAGGGGGGCCAACGTCCTGACTTTC.

This clone was seen more than once but under ten times. The chain has TRBV6-1 and TRBJ1-1, with D maybe TRBD1 (6 bases). This CDR3 is built from 13 residues. The V gene's germline CDR1 is MNHNS and CDR2 SASEGT. Trimming took 2 bases from V and 3 from J, leaving 7 bases between them. The CDR3 is CASSEYRDTEAFF. Here the CDR3 DNA reads TGTGCCAGCAGTGAATACAGGGACACTGAAGCTTTCTTT.

This clone appeared once. J is TRBJ1-4 and V is TRBV14, with D possibly TRBD1 on 6 matching bases. This CDR3 is built from 14 residues. V was pared by 0 bases and J by 9 bases, with 11 bases between. Per germline, CDR1 SGHDN and CDR2 FVKESK. This CDR3 reads CASSQDGTGQKLFF. The CDR3 nucleotides are TGTGCCAGCAGCCAAGATGGAACAGGGCAAAAACTGTTTTTT.

The rearrangement links TRBV30 to TRBJ2-3; 13 bases line up with TRBD2. The CDR3 has 15 residues. The V and J ends lost 4 bases and 4 bases, in that order; junction bases with no gene match: 5. CDR1 and CDR2 from the germline V gene are GTSNPN and SVGIG (reference sequence). CDR3: CAWNQGLAGPDTQYF. CDR3 coding DNA: TGTGCCTGGAATCAGGGACTAGCGGGACCAGATACGCAGTATTTT.

The rearrangement joins TRBV13 to TRBJ2-6; no clear D gene. Per germline, CDR1 PRHDT and CDR2 FYEKMQ (reference sequence). Trimming left V 5 bases short and J 0 bases short, with 8 bases between. CDR3 length: 15 amino acids. CDR3 nucleotide sequence: TGTGCCAGCAGCCCTGGCTTCTCTGGGGCCAACGTCCTGACTTTC. Protein: CASSPGFSGANVLTF.

This sequence joins TRBV12-2 and TRBJ1-1. TRBV12-2 is a pseudogene. The CDR3 sequence is 11 residues long. CDR3 sequence reads: CASRFAEEAFF. The CDR3 DNA sequence: TGTGCAAGTCGCTTTGCGGAAGAAGCTTTCTTT.

CDR3 sequence (DNA): TGTGCCAGCAGCTTAGCATCAGGCCCGAACACTGAAGCTTTCTTT. It specifies CASSLASGPNTEAFF. V and J are TRBV7-9 and TRBJ1-1; no definite D call. V lost 0 bases, J lost 1 base, and 9 bases lay in between. Germline loops: CDR1 SEHNR, CDR2 FQNEAQ (reference sequence). This CDR3 comprises 15 residues.

The chain couples TRBV27 to TRBJ2-2; TRBD1 agrees at 9 bases. The CDR3 has 16 amino acids. Germline V gives CDR1 MNHEY, CDR2 SMNVEV (reference sequence). Trimming cost V 5 bases and J 5 bases; bases outside gene matches: 9. For the CDR3, the DNA is TGTGCCAGCAGTGCCTTAACAGGGGGCGGGACCGGGGAGCTGTTTTTT. Protein sequence: CASSALTGGGTGELFF.

This chain connects TRBV19 to TRBJ1-2; possibly TRBD1 for D (6 bases). Germline CDR1 LNHDA, CDR2 SQIVND (reference sequence). V dropped 5 bases and J dropped 3 bases, with 10 bases sitting between them. The CDR3 is 13 amino acids. The CDR3 loop is CASSPTGDYGYTF. CDR3 sequence (DNA): TGTGCCAGTAGTCCGACAGGCGACTATGGCTACACCTTC.